Following are 5 T cell receptor beta chains from one sample sequenced in a study of shared clonotypes between healthy human individuals. Generated by immunoSEQ multiplex PCR, the TCRdb table keeps only in-frame clones and is missing some. The sample contains roughly 2.2 million clones, just under 95% of which appear only once. Sample: naive CD4+ T cells from PBMCs. Subset here: CD45RA+ positively selected. These receptors were taken from a young man in good health. Some clones in this sample may be carry-over from other donors' samples.

J is TRBJ1-4 and V is TRBV28; possibly TRBD1 for D (5 bases). The CDR3 covers 16 residues. Looked up from germline, CDR1 is MDHEN and CDR2 is SYDVKM. V was cut by 5 bases and J by 7 bases, with 20 bases left in between. The CDR3 nucleotides read TGTGCCAGCAGTGCCCCGATCGGGGGGTCCCTTGAAAAACTGTTTTTT. Protein sequence: CASSAPIGGSLEKLFF.

Of note for this clone: This sample also contains other DNA sequences that code for the same CDR3. The chain is built from TRBV9 and TRBJ2-3; TRBD2 is a possible D gene (5 bases). The CDR3 sequence is 14 residues long. Germline values: CDR1 SGDLS, CDR2 YYNGEE. Between the trimmed V and J ends, which lost 0 bases and 0 bases, there was a span of 5 bases. The DNA for the CDR3 is TGTGCCAGCAGCGTAGCGGGAAGCACAGATACGCAGTATTTT. This gives the protein CASSVAGSTDTQYF.

The V and J genes are TRBV4-1 and TRBJ1-1; D is undetermined. Germline V gives CDR1 MGHRA, CDR2 YSYEKL. This CDR3 has 14 amino acids. Trimming stripped 2 bases from V and 7 bases from J, with 14 bases between. The DNA for the CDR3 is TGCGCCAGCAGCCAATTAAATGGGGTTGATGAAGCTTTCTTT. Encoded protein: CASSQLNGVDEAFF.

The genes are TRBV5-4 and TRBJ2-1; tentatively, D is TRBD2 (5 bases). V dropped 0 bases and J dropped 4 bases, with 11 bases sitting between them. Germline loops: CDR1 SGHNT, CDR2 YYREEE (reference sequence). The CDR3 length is 15 residues. CDR3 nucleotides: TGTGCCAGCAGCTTGGGGACGAGGGTTTACAATGAGCAGTTCTTC. It encodes CASSLGTRVYNEQFF.

The chain joins TRBV6-1 to TRBJ1-1, with TRBD1 identical over 10 bases. The V and J ends lost 7 bases and 6 bases, in that order; junction bases with no gene match: 8. In germline, CDR1 is MNHNS, CDR2 SASEGT. The CDR3 is made up of 14 amino acids. The CDR3 DNA follows: TGTGCCAGCACCGGGACAGGGGCTCTCCCTGAAGCTTTCTTT. Translation gives CASTGTGALPEAFF.